This entry concerns a single T cell receptor beta chain. Its matching antigen is unknown. The data were taken from a study of T cell responses to AZD1222 COVID-19 vaccine. For the study at large: Second doses were pooled across both intervals (about 4 or about 12 weeks).

The CDR3 has 15 residues. Trimming removed 6 bases from V and 6 bases from J, with 17 bases in between. CDR1 is SNHLY, CDR2 FYNNEI, per germline. Method: immunoSEQ multiplex PCR; TCRdb's copy keeps in-frame clones and lacks some. The profile covers about 160,000 clones, with about 95% appearing a single time and 0.95% to 1.5% taken by the ten largest. Study-level results: In a largely white British group with more females than males, clonal diversity was possibly underestimated. Vaccine-associated CD4 TCRs ranged over spike, dominating at 160-218 and 743-854.

This TCR was recovered from an adult in good health. This chain links TRBV2 with TRBJ2-2; D is possibly TRBD1 or TRBD2 (5 bases each). This specimen was peripheral blood, taken on day 0 of AZD1222 vaccination. The CDR3 bases are TGTGCCAGCAGGGGACGTCTGGGGGTTTCCGGGGAGCTGTTTTTT. The encoded protein is CASRGRLGVSGELFF.